This T cell receptor beta chain was retrieved from a study of T cell responses to AZD1222 COVID-19 vaccine. The table came from immunoSEQ multiplex PCR; TCRdb's copy has only in-frame clones and leaves some out. The profile shows roughly 130,000 clones, around 87% of them singletons. V was clipped by 5 bases and J by 3 bases; unmatched bases: 8. This CDR3 is built from 16 residues. Germline V gives CDR1 KGHDR, CDR2 SFDVKD. The chain recombines TRBV24-1 with TRBJ2-1; TRBD2 aligns across 8 bases. This TCR was recovered from an adult in good health. The source material was peripheral blood, sampled on day 0 of AZD1222 vaccination. The CDR3 here is CATSAVSGGNYNEQFF. For the CDR3, the DNA is TGTGCCACCAGTGCCGTAAGCGGGGGCAACTACAATGAGCAGTTCTTC.